The text below deals with one TCR beta chain. These data originate in a study of cytomegalovirus exposure and HLA in healthy donors. The CDR3 contains 15 residues. Per germline, CDR1 MRHNA and CDR2 SNTAGT. The trim removed 6 bases at V and 3 bases at J, leaving 4 bases unmatched. The PCR ran on 60 Vbeta and 13 Jbeta primers. The assay was immunoSEQ multiplex PCR, and TCRdb's table has in-frame clones only and misses some. Of under 200,000 clones in the sample, roughly four fifths were seen once. The source material was PBMCs. The chain links TRBV6-4 to TRBJ2-2, with 10 bases fitting TRBD2. This clonotype was sampled from a young man in good health and CMV-seronegative. The chain's CDR3 is CASSLAGADTGELFF. The CDR3 region has the DNA TGTGCCAGCAGCCTAGCGGGAGCGGACACCGGGGAGCTGTTTTTT.